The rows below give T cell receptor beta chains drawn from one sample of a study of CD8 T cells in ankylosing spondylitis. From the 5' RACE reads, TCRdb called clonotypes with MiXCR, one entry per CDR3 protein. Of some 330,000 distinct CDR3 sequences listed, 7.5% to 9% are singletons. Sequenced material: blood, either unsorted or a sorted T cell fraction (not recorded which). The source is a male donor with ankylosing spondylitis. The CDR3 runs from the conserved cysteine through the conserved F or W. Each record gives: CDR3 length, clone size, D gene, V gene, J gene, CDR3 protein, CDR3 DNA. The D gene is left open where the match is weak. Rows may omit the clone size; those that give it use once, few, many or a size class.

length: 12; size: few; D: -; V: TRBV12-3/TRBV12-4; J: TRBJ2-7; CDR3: CASAGSSYEQYF; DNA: TGTGCCAGCGCGGGATCTTCCTACGAGCAGTACTTC
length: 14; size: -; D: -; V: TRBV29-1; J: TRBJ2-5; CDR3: CSVERVLLQETQYF; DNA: TGCAGCGTTGAGAGGGTATTACTACAAGAGACCCAGTACTTC
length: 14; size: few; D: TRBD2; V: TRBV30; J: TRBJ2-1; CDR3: CAWSGLGQSNEQFF; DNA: TGTGCCTGGAGCGGACTAGGCCAATCCAATGAGCAGTTCTTC
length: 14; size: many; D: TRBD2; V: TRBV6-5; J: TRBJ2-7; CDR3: CASSYSLAEYEQYF; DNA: TGTGCCAGCAGTTACTCGCTAGCGGAATACGAGCAGTACTTC
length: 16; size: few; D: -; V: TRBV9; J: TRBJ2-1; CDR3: CASSEPPTGPAHEQFF; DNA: TGTGCCAGCAGCGAGCCCCCGACGGGGCCAGCCCATGAGCAGTTCTTC
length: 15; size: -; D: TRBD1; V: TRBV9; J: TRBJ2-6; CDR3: CASSDDRVVANVLTF; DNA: TGTGCCAGCAGCGACGACAGGGTTGTGGCCAACGTCCTGACTTTC
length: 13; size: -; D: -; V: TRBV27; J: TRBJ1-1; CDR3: CASSPRVFAEAFF; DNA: TGTGCCAGCAGTCCGAGGGTTTTCGCTGAAGCTTTCTTT
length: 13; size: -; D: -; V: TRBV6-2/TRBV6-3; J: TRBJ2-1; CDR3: CATHAFPYNEQFF; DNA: TGTGCCACCCATGCGTTCCCCTACAATGAGCAGTTCTTC
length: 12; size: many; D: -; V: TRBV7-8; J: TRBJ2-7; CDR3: CASSSGDYEQYF; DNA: TGTGCCAGCAGCTCGGGGGACTACGAGCAGTACTTC
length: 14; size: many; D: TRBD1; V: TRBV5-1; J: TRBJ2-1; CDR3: CASSLGTGDNEQFF; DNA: TGCGCCAGCAGCTTGGGGACAGGGGACAATGAGCAGTTCTTC
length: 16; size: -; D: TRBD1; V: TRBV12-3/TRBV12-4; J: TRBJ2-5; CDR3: CASSLFRGKPQETQYF; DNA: TGTGCCAGCAGCCTCTTCAGGGGGAAACCCCAAGAGACCCAGTACTTC
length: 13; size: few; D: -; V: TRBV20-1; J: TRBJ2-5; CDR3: CSAWIPYSETQYF; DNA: TGCAGTGCTTGGATCCCCTACTCAGAGACCCAGTACTTC
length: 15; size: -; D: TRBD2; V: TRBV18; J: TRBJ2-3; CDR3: CASSPALAGTDTQYF; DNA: TGTGCCAGCTCACCAGCGCTAGCGGGCACAGATACGCAGTATTTT
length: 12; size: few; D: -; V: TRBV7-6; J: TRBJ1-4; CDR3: CASSVELGKLFF; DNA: TGTGCCAGCAGCGTCGAACTGGGAAAACTGTTTTTT
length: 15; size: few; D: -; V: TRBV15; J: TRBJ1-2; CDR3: CATSRDLGDTGGYTF; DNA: TGTGCCACCAGCAGAGACCTCGGGGACACGGGGGGCTACACCTTC
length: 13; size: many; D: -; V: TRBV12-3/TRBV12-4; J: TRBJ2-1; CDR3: CASSRGPGSEQFF; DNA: TGTGCCAGCAGCCGGGGCCCCGGTAGTGAGCAGTTCTTC
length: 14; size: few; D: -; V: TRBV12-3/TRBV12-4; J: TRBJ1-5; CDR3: CASSLEEGGQPQHF; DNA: TGTGCCAGCAGTTTGGAAGAGGGTGGTCAGCCCCAGCATTTT
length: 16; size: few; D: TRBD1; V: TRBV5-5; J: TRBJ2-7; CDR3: CASSFNLWTGGYEQYF; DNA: TGTGCCAGCAGCTTCAATTTATGGACAGGGGGCTACGAGCAGTACTTC
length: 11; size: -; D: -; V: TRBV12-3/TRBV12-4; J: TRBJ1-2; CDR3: CASSPTTGYTF; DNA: TGTGCCAGCAGTCCCACGACTGGCTACACCTTC
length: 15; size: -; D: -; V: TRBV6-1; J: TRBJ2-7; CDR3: CASRRTGTPADEQYF; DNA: TGTGCCAGCAGAAGAACCGGGACACCGGCCGACGAGCAGTACTTC
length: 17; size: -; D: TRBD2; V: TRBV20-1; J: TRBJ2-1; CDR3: CSVRQLLAGGLGNEQFF; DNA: TGCAGTGTCAGGCAGTTACTAGCGGGAGGCCTGGGGAATGAGCAGTTCTTC
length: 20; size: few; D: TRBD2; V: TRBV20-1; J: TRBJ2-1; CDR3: CSARDGAAFPSGRAGNEQFF; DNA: TGCAGTGCTAGAGATGGGGCAGCCTTCCCTAGCGGGAGGGCCGGAAATGAGCAGTTCTTC
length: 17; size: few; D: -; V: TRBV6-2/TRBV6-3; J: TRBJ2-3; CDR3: CASSGWRDRGSTDTQYF; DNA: TGTGCCAGCAGTGGCTGGCGGGACCGGGGTAGCACAGATACGCAGTATTTT
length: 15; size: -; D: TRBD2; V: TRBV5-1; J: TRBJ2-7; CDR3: CASSTRLAGHYEQYF; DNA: TGCGCCAGCAGCACCCGACTAGCGGGACACTACGAGCAGTACTTC
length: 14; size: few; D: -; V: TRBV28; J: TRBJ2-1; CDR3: CASSLSIQVGEQFF; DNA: TGTGCCAGCAGTTTATCTATTCAAGTTGGTGAGCAGTTCTTC
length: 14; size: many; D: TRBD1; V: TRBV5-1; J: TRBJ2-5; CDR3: CASSLDRGLETQYF; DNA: TGCGCCAGCAGCCTGGACAGGGGTTTGGAGACCCAGTACTTC
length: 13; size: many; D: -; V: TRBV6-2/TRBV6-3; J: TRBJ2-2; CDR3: CASSYRLTGELFF; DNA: TGTGCCAGCAGTTACCGCCTCACCGGGGAGCTGTTTTTT
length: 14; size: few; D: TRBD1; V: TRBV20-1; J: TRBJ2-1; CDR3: CSASVFGTGNRQFF; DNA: TGCAGTGCTAGTGTTTTCGGGACAGGTAACCGGCAGTTCTTC
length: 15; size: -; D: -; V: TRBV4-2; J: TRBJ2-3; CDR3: CASSQESGVTDTQYF; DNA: TGTGCCAGCAGCCAAGAATCGGGAGTGACAGATACGCAGTATTTT